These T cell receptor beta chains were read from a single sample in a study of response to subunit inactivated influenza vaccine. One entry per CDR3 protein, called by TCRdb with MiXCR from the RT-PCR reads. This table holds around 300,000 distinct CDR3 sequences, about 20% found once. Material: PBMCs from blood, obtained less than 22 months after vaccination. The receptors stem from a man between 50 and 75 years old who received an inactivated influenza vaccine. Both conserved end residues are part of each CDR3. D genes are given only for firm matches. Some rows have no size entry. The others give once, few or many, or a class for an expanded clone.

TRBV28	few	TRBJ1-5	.	TGTGCCAGCAGTCGACTGGGGGGCGTCAATCAGCCCCAGCATTTT	CASSRLGGVNQPQHF
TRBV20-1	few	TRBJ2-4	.	TGCAGTGCTCGTATCCCCATCCAAGCCAAAAACATTCAGTACTTC	CSARIPIQAKNIQYF
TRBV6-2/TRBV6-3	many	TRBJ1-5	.	TGTGCCACTTCGGACAGCTTCAATCAGCCCCAGCATTTT	CATSDSFNQPQHF
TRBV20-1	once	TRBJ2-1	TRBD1	TGCTGTGCTAGACAGGGGGCTCCCGCCAACAATGAGCAGTTCTTC	CCARQGAPANNEQFF
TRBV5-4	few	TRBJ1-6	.	TGTGCCAGCAGGGGCAGGGGCGATTCACCCCTCCACTTT	CASRGRGDSPLHF
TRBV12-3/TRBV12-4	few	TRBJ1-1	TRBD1	TGTGCCAGCAGTTTAGAGACAGGGGGTAGTGAAGCTTTCTTT	CASSLETGGSEAFF
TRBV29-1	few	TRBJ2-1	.	TGCAGCGTTGTACAGCTTCAGTACAATGAGCAGTTCTTC	CSVVQLQYNEQFF
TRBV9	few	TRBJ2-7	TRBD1	TGTGCCAGCAGCGCGGGACAGGACGTCTACGAGCAGTACTTC	CASSAGQDVYEQYF
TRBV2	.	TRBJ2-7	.	TGTGCCAGCAGGCTAGCGACGGTTGACGAGCAGTACTTC	CASRLATVDEQYF
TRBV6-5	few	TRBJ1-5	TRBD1	TGTGCCAGCAGTCACAGGACAGGGTTTCAGCCCCAGCATTTT	CASSHRTGFQPQHF
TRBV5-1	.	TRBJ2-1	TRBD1	TGCGCCAGCAGCTTGGATGGGACAGCGATTAACAATGAGCAGTTCTTC	CASSLDGTAINNEQFF
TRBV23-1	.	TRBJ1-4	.	.	CASSQSELNKIMKNCFF
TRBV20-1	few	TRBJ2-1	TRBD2	TGCAGTGCAAGTAGCGGGACGGTAAATGAGCAGTTCTTC	CSASSGTVNEQFF
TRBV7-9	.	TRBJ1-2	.	TGTGCCAGCAGCCGGGACCGCGGCTACACCTTC	CASSRDRGYTF
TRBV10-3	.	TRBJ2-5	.	TGTGCCATCAGTGAATTAGAACACGAGGAGACCCAGTACTTC	CAISELEHEETQYF
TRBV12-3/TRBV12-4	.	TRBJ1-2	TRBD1	TGTGCCAGCAGTTTCCCGGGACAGGGGAAATTGGTGGGCTACACCTTC	CASSFPGQGKLVGYTF
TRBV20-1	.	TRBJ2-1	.	TGCAGTGCTACAGTATGGAGCTCCTACAATGAGCAGTTCTTC	CSATVWSSYNEQFF
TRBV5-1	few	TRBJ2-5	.	TGCGCCAGCAGCTTGGACAGCCATCAAGAGACCCAGTACTTC	CASSLDSHQETQYF
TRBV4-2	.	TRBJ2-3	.	TGTGCCAGCAGCCAAGATCCCCCGGGAGCGGGAGATACGCAGTATTTT	CASSQDPPGAGDTQYF
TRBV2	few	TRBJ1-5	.	TGTGCCAGCAGTGACAGGGAACGGCAGCCCCAGCATTTT	CASSDRERQPQHF
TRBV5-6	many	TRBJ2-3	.	TGTGCCGGGTCCCCTGCGACGCAGTATTTT	CAGSPATQYF
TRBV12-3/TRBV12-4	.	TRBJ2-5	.	TGTGCCAGCAGTTTAGACTACTCCCCAGAGACCCAGTACTTC	CASSLDYSPETQYF
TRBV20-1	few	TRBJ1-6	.	TGCAGTGCTAGTGGGACGGCCAAGGGGATTAATTCACCCCTCCACTTT	CSASGTAKGINSPLHF
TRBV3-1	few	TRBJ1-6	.	TGTGCCAGCAGCCAGCAGTCAAAAAATTCACCCCTCCACTTT	CASSQQSKNSPLHF
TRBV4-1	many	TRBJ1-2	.	TGCGCCAGCAGCCCAACCTCCCTGGGGATGGTTGGCTATGGCTACACCTTC	CASSPTSLGMVGYGYTF
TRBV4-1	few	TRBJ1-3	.	TGCGCCAGCAGCCAAGGACAGTTCTCTGGAAACACCATATATTTT	CASSQGQFSGNTIYF
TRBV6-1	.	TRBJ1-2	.	TGTGCCAGCAGCCATTCCCAAGGGGGAAACTATGGCTACACCTTC	CASSHSQGGNYGYTF
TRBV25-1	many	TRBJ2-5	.	TGTGCCAGCAGTGGAGGAAACAGGGCCACCCAAGAGACCCAGTACTTC	CASSGGNRATQETQYF
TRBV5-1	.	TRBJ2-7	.	TGCGCCAGCAGCTTGAGGGGGAGTGGCGACGAGCAGTACTTC	CASSLRGSGDEQYF
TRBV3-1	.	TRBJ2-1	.	TGTGCCAGCAGCCAGCCTCCCTACAATGAGCAGTTCTTC	CASSQPPYNEQFF
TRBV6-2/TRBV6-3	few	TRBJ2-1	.	TGTGCCAGCAGTTACGGTGGGGGGCCCTACAATGAGCAGTTCTTC	CASSYGGGPYNEQFF
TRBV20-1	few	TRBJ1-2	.	TGCAGTGCTAGACCCCGGACCACATCTAACTATGGCTACACCTTC	CSARPRTTSNYGYTF
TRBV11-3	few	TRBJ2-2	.	TGTGCCAGTGACAAGACCTATAGCGGGGAGCTGTTTTTT	CASDKTYSGELFF
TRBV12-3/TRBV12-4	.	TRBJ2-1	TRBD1	TGTGCCAGCAGCCATACCGGGACAGCCTTTAATGAGCAGTTCTTC	CASSHTGTAFNEQFF
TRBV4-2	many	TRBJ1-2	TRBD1	TGTGCCAGCAGCCAAGACGAGACAGGGATCTATGGCTACACCTTC	CASSQDETGIYGYTF
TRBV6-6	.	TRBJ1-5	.	TGTGCCAGCAGACGTGCCGATCAGCCCCAGCATTTT	CASRRADQPQHF
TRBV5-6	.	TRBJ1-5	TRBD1	TGTGCCAGCAGCACGGGACAGCTCAATCAGCCCCAGCATTTT	CASSTGQLNQPQHF
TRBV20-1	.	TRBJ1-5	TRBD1	TGCAGTGCTAGAGATACAGGGGGTGCGGGCAATCAGCCCCAGCATTTT	CSARDTGGAGNQPQHF
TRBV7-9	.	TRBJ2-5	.	TGTGCCAGCGCCCCAGGTGGAAGGGGTCAAGAGACCCAGTACTTC	CASAPGGRGQETQYF
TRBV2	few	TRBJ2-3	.	TGTGCCAGCAGCAAGAGGCGGGGCACAGATACGCAGTATTTT	CASSKRRGTDTQYF
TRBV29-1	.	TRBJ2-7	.	TGCAGCGTTGTCTGGTACACCACCTACGAGCAGTACTTC	CSVVWYTTYEQYF
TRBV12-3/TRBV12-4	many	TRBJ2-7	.	TGTGCCAGCAGCCCCAGAACCTCCTACGAGCAGTACTTC	CASSPRTSYEQYF
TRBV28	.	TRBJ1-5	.	TGTGCCAGCAGCCCGAGTGTGGGCCGGGAAGTCCCAGGCAATCAGCCCCAGCATTTT	CASSPSVGREVPGNQPQHF